This T cell receptor beta chain was sequenced in a study of beta chain features in type 1 diabetes. The study's findings and limits: A moderate, significant TCRB CDR3 shortening appeared in type 1 diabetes across four CD4+ subsets.

Germline values: CDR1 SGHNT, CDR2 YYREEE (reference sequence). V was clipped by 5 bases and J by 7 bases; unmatched bases: 7. The CDR3 totals 15 residues. Averaging approximately 110 mL, one heparinised blood draw came from each individual donor. Every isolated RNA sample was fully reverse transcribed, so sequencing captured expressed TCRB transcripts. Profiling relied on immunoSEQ multiplex PCR, and the TCRdb table lists in-frame clones only, not all of them. The profile shows around 350,000 clones, roughly 12% of them singletons. To note about this clone: The antigen is undetermined.

The sample was naive CD4+ T cells from blood. This clonotype was obtained from a man aged 18 to 30 in good health. The chain recombines TRBV5-4 with TRBJ2-1; 12 bases fit TRBD2. In DNA, the CDR3 is TGTGCCAGCAGTAGCGCTAGCGGGAGGGCTAATGAGCAGTTCTTC. Its translation: CASSSASGRANEQFF.